This T cell receptor (beta chain) was sequenced for a study of control samples from healthy donors and cancer patients. The assay was immunoSEQ multiplex PCR, and TCRdb's table has in-frame clones only and misses some. The sample gives 150,000 or so clones, about nine tenths of which show up once; about 2.5% is in the top ten. CDR3 length: 16 amino acids. After removal of 7 bases from V and 6 bases from J, the junction contained 13 bases not matched to a gene. Germline-derived CDR1 and CDR2 are MNHEY and SMNVEV (reference sequence). This clonotype originated in a man aged 40-55 years in good health. The rearrangement joins TRBV27 to TRBJ2-4; the match to TRBD1 covers 9 bases. The sample was blood. This CDR3 reads CASMTRDRVLGNIQYF. The CDR3 DNA is TGTGCCAGCATGACCCGGGACAGGGTGTTGGGAAACATTCAGTACTTC.